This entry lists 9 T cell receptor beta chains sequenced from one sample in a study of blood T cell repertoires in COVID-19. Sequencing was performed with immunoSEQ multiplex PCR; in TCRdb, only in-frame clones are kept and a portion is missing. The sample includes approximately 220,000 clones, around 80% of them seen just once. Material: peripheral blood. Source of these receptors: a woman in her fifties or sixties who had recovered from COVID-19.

The CDR3 DNA reads TGTGCCAGCAGCTTAAGCTTGAACACTGAAGCTTTCTTT. Its protein is CASSLSLNTEAFF. The J gene is TRBJ1-1, the V gene TRBV5-8, with unresolved D. Trimming removed 2 bases at V and 0 bases at J, with 5 bases between. Germline-derived CDR1 and CDR2 are SGHTS and YDEGEE. The CDR3 totals 13 residues.

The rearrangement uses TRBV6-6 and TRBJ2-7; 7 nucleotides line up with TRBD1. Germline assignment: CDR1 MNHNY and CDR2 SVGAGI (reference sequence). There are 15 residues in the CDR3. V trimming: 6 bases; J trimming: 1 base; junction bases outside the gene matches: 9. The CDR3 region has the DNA TGTGCCAGCAGGCCTACCGGGACAGAGTCCTACGAGCAGTACTTC. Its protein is CASRPTGTESYEQYF.

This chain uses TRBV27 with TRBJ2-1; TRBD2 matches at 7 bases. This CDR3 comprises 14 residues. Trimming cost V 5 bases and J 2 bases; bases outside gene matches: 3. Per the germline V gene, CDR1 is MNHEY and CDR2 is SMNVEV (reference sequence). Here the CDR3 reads CASSPRGAYNEQFF. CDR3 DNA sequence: TGTGCCAGCAGTCCCCGGGGGGCCTACAATGAGCAGTTCTTC.

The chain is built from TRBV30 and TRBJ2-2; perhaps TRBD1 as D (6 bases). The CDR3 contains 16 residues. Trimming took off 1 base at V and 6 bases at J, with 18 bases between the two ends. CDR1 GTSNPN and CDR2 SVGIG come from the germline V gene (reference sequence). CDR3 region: CAWSEGNRAGSGELFF. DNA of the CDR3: TGTGCCTGGAGTGAAGGGAACAGGGCTGGTTCCGGGGAGCTGTTTTTT.

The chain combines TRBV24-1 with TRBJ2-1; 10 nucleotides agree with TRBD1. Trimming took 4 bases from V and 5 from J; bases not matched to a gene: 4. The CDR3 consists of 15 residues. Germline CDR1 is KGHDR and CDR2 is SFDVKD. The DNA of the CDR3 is TGTGCCACCAGTGACCCAGGACAGGGGGACAATGAGCAGTTCTTC. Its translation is CATSDPGQGDNEQFF.

In DNA, the CDR3 is TGTGCCAGCAGCCGCGGGGGGGCGATGTACCAAGAGACCCAGTACTTC. As protein: CASSRGGAMYQETQYF. This chain uses TRBV7-8 with TRBJ2-5; 9 bases agree with TRBD2. The junction had 7 bases not matched to a gene; V was cut back by 5 bases and J by 0 bases. Germline V CDR1 and CDR2: SGHVS, FQNEAQ. This CDR3 comprises 16 residues.

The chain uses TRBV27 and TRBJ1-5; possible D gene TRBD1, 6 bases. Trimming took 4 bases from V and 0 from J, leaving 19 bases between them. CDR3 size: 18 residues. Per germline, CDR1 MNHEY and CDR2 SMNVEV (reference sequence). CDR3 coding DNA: TGTGCCAGCAGTTCGCTTCCCGGGACACATAATAGCAATCAGCCCCAGCATTTT. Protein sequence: CASSSLPGTHNSNQPQHF.

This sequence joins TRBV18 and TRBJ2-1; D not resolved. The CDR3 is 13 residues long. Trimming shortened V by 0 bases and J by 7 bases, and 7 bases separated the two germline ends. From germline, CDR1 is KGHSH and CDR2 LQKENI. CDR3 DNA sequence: TGTGCCAGCTCACCACCTTCGTCTAATGAGCAGTTCTTC. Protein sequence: CASSPPSSNEQFF.

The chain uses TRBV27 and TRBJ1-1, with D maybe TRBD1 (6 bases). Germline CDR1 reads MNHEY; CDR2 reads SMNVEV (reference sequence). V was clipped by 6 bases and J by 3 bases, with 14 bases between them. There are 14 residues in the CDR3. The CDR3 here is CASRARGGHTEAFF. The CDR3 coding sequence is TGTGCCAGCAGAGCCAGGGGCGGTCACACTGAAGCTTTCTTT.